Below, 20 T cell receptor beta chains from the same sample are listed, as sequenced in a study of T cells after yellow fever vaccination. TCRdb re-derived calls from the 5' RACE reads in MiXCR, one entry per CDR3 protein. The data contain 450,000 to 600,000 distinct CDR3 sequences, 13% of them seen just once; the ten biggest clones take up roughly an eighth. The specimen comprised PBMCs, sampled on the day of the yellow fever booster vaccination. The receptors were sampled from a man younger than 40 who received the YFV17D yellow fever vaccine.

The genes are TRBV14 and TRBJ1-2; tentatively, D is TRBD1 (5 bases). CDR3 size: 13 residues. The germline CDR1 and CDR2 sequences are SGHDN and FVKESK. V shed 4 bases and J shed 0 bases, with 6 bases lying between them. This CDR3 reads CASSRQTNYGYTF. The CDR3 DNA follows: TGTGCCAGCAGCCGACAGACTAACTATGGCTACACCTTC. The full variable domain, its missing parts supplied by reference TRBV14 and TRBJ1-2, is EAGVTQFPSHSVIEKGQTVTLRCDPISGHDNLYWYRRVMGKEIKFLLHFVKESKQDESGMPNNRFLAERTGGTYSTLKVQPAELEDSGVYFCASSRQTNYGYTFGSGTRLTVV.

This clonotype was observed a handful of times. V and J are TRBV7-3 and TRBJ2-2; D is unresolved. The CDR3 loop spans 13 amino acids. CDR1 is SGHTA, CDR2 FQGTGA, per germline. Trimming left V 8 bases short and J 5 bases short, with 12 bases between. CDR3 in DNA: TGTGCCAGCGCCTCGAGTTTTACCGGGGAGCTGTTTTTT. Translated, it gives CASASSFTGELFF.

This clonotype has just a few counts. The chain uses TRBV5-1 and TRBJ2-5, with D perhaps matching TRBD2 (6 bases). Germline loops: CDR1 SGHRS, CDR2 YFSETQ. The CDR3 totals 15 residues. The V and J ends lost 0 bases and 2 bases respectively, with 11 bases between them. CDR3 in DNA: TGCGCCAGCAGCTTGGGGGCCGGGACTCAAGAGACCCAGTACTTC. Translated: CASSLGAGTQETQYF.

The chain is built from TRBV27 and TRBJ2-3; D assignment may be TRBD1 or TRBD2 (5 bases each). The V end lost 2 bases, the J end lost 2 bases, and 14 bases lay between the germline ends. The length of the CDR3 is 16 residues. Germline CDR1 reads MNHEY; CDR2 reads SMNVEV (reference sequence). Written as DNA, the CDR3 is TGTGCCAGCAGTTTAGGGGACCCTTTCCTCACAGATACGCAGTATTTT. Amino acid sequence: CASSLGDPFLTDTQYF.

This clonotype was observed a single time. The chain uses TRBV9 and TRBJ2-1; the match to TRBD2 covers 9 bases. V lost 3 bases and J lost 2; bases outside the gene matches: 3. This CDR3 has 15 amino acids. CDR1 is SGDLS and CDR2 is YYNGEE in the germline V gene. The CDR3 coding sequence is TGTGCCAGCAGCGATAGCGGGGGCCCCTACAATGAGCAGTTCTTC. Its translation is CASSDSGGPYNEQFF.

The chain joins TRBV20-1 to TRBJ2-1, with D maybe TRBD2 (6 bases). Trimming stripped 6 bases from V and 10 bases from J, with 31 bases between. CDR1 is DFQATT, CDR2 SNEGSKA, per germline (reference sequence). This CDR3 is 17 amino acids long. This CDR3 reads CSAPSHGGSGPSKEQFF. As DNA, the CDR3 is TGCAGTGCCCCCTCCCATGGTGGTAGCGGCCCATCTAAAGAGCAGTTCTTC.

This rearrangement joins TRBV18 to TRBJ2-7; D perhaps matches TRBD2 (5 bases). Trimming took 2 bases from V and 7 from J, leaving 12 bases between them. The CDR3 is 13 amino acids. Germline V lookup: CDR1 KGHSH, CDR2 LQKENI. The CDR3 DNA is TGTGCCAGCTCACCAGGGTCACAGCGGGAGCAGTACTTC. It is translated as CASSPGSQREQYF.

The V call is TRBV18, the J call TRBJ2-7; no clear D gene. Germline V gene lookup returns CDR1 KGHSH and CDR2 LQKENI. There are 12 residues in the CDR3. Trimming left V 6 bases short and J 6 bases short, with 12 bases between. For the CDR3, the DNA is TGTGCCAGCTCCCCAACTAAACGCGAGCAGTACTTC. Translating it yields CASSPTKREQYF.

The chain couples TRBV12-3 or TRBV12-4 to TRBJ2-5; no clear D gene. V lost 4 bases and J 5 bases, leaving 14 bases between the germline ends. The CDR3 is 14 amino acids. The CDR3 spells CASSSPVRWETQYF. The CDR3 bases are TGTGCCAGCAGTTCTCCCGTGAGGTGGGAGACCCAGTACTTC.

This clonotype appeared a few times. V and J are TRBV10-1 and TRBJ2-1; 13 positions agree with TRBD2. The ends lost 8 bases at V and 3 bases at J; junction bases unmatched: 13. The length of the CDR3 is 18 residues. Germline V gene sequence: CDR1 WNHNN, CDR2 SYGVQD (reference sequence). The CDR3 reads CASGSGTSGKAGYNEQFF. The DNA for the CDR3 is TGCGCCAGCGGCTCCGGGACTAGCGGGAAAGCCGGCTACAATGAGCAGTTCTTC.

The V call is TRBV28, the J call TRBJ1-2; a possible D gene is TRBD1 (6 bases). Trimming removed 5 bases at V and 6 bases at J, with 13 bases between. The CDR3 is made up of 13 amino acids. The germline V gene has CDR1 MDHEN and CDR2 SYDVKM. CDR3 region: CASSPGGRDGYTF. DNA for the CDR3: TGTGCCAGCAGTCCTGGGGGCCGTGATGGCTACACCTTC.

A few counts support this clonotype. The genes are TRBV10-3 and TRBJ1-1; D not resolved. This CDR3 comprises 14 residues. CDR1 is ENHRY and CDR2 is SYGVKD in the germline V gene. Trimming took off 4 bases at V and 0 bases at J, with 9 bases between the two ends. The CDR3 loop reads CAISGTVMNTEAFF. CDR3 bases: TGTGCCATCAGTGGGACGGTCATGAACACTGAAGCTTTCTTT.

V gene TRBV3-1 combines with J gene TRBJ2-7; TRBD2 matches 7 bases. The CDR3 totals 14 residues. Germline values: CDR1 LGHDT, CDR2 YNNKEL (reference sequence). The V gene end was trimmed by 7 bases and the J gene end by 6 bases; junction bases not matched to a gene: 12. CDR3 amino acids: CASTPQRGGAEQYF. The CDR3 DNA reads TGTGCCAGCACACCTCAGCGGGGAGGGGCCGAGCAGTACTTC.

This clonotype occurred many times. V usage is TRBV6-5 and J usage is TRBJ2-4; either TRBD1 or TRBD2 may fit D (5 bases each). Trimming stripped 0 bases from V and 2 bases from J, with 11 bases between. This CDR3 contains 16 residues. The germline gives CDR1 MNHEY, CDR2 SVGAGI. CDR3 protein: CASSYSIEGPKNIQYF. In nucleotides, the CDR3 is TGTGCCAGCAGTTACTCGATCGAGGGACCCAAAAACATTCAGTACTTC.

The table lists this clonotype with many counts. V and J are TRBV27 and TRBJ2-2, with TRBD2 as a possible D gene (6 bases). The CDR3 loop spans 17 amino acids. Germline CDR1 is MNHEY and CDR2 is SMNVEV (reference sequence). The ends were cut back, 0 bases at V and 2 bases at J, with 13 bases in the middle. CDR3 bases: TGTGCCAGCAGTTTATCCAGCCTAGCGTTCAACACCGGGGAGCTGTTTTTT. Translated: CASSLSSLAFNTGELFF.

The rearrangement links TRBV2 to TRBJ1-1; D gene unclear. V was clipped by 6 bases and J by 1 base, with 12 bases between them. Germline V gene data show CDR1 as SNHLY and CDR2 as FYNNEI. The CDR3 runs 14 residues. CDR3 loop: CASRGDPGNTEAFF. CDR3 nucleotides: TGTGCCAGCAGGGGAGACCCCGGGAACACTGAAGCTTTCTTT.

The CDR3, as DNA: TGTGCCAGCAGCCCGAGTTGGGAAGCTTTCTTT. Translating it yields CASSPSWEAFF. The chain uses TRBV7-9 and TRBJ1-1; D not certain. There are 11 residues in the CDR3. V gave up 5 bases and J gave up 8 bases, with 9 bases separating them. Germline V gives CDR1 SEHNR, CDR2 FQNEAQ (reference sequence).

This clonotype was counted a few times. This chain connects TRBV23-1 to TRBJ2-7; D is undetermined. TRBV23-1 is annotated as an ORF whose role is uncertain. The CDR3 loop spans 15 amino acids. V was trimmed by 7 bases and J by 1 base, leaving 17 bases between them. This CDR3 reads CASTFEARKSYEQYF. The CDR3 DNA sequence: TGCGCCAGCACATTCGAGGCACGGAAGTCCTACGAGCAGTACTTC.

This clonotype has a handful of counts. The chain combines TRBV12-3 or TRBV12-4 with TRBJ2-7; 9 bases align to TRBD2. The CDR3 length is 13 residues. With V trimmed by 11 bases and J by 4 bases, 9 bases remained unmatched. The CDR3 loop reads CASRASGIYEQYF. CDR3 in DNA: TGTGCCTCCAGGGCTAGCGGGATTTACGAGCAGTACTTC.

V gene TRBV6-1 combines with J gene TRBJ2-7; D is possibly TRBD1 (6 bases). Germline CDR1 is MNHNS and CDR2 is SASEGT. This CDR3 has 14 amino acids. V was pared by 5 bases and J by 2 bases, with 13 bases between. CDR3 DNA sequence: TGTGCCAGCAGTCCTACAGGGCCTACCTACGAGCAGTACTTC. It is translated as CASSPTGPTYEQYF.